This is a list of T cell receptor beta chains from one sample in a study of technical replicates of blood from four donors. Measured with immunoSEQ multiplex PCR; TCRdb has only the in-frame clones, and not every one. The sample includes 90,000 or so clones, 95% seen only once; the top ten take 0.34%. Material for sequencing was T cells isolated from PBMCs. The receptor source for this set is a human donor in good health. CDR3s include the opening cysteine and the closing phenylalanine or tryptophan. D genes are given only for firm matches.

TRBJ1-1,-,TRBV18,TGTGCCAGCTCACCATTGAGTGATACTGAAGCTTTCTTT,CASSPLSDTEAFF
TRBJ2-4,TRBD2,TRBV28,TGTGCCAGCCGGCGTTCGGGGGGTGAAAACATTCAGTACTTC,CASRRSGGENIQYF
TRBJ2-2,TRBD2,TRBV5-1,TGCGCCAGCAGCTTGAGGACTAGCGGGAGTCACGGGGAGCTGTTTTTT,CASSLRTSGSHGELFF
TRBJ1-5,-,TRBV28,TGTGCCAGCAGCCCTAACAGTAGCAATCAGCCCCAGCATTTT,CASSPNSSNQPQHF
TRBJ2-6,TRBD1,TRBV19,TGTGCCAGTAGTCCGTCCCGGGACAGGGGGCGGAAGCCTGGGGCCAACGTCCTGACTTTC,CASSPSRDRGRKPGANVLTF
TRBJ2-6,TRBD2,TRBV10-3,TGTGCCATCAGTGGATTTAGTGGGACTACAATTCCTGGGGCCAACGTCCTGACTTTC,CAISGFSGTTIPGANVLTF
TRBJ2-7,-,TRBV5-4,TGTGCCAGCAGCTTCCCCCGGGACTCCAGCTCCTACGAGCAGTACTTC,CASSFPRDSSSYEQYF
TRBJ1-3,-,TRBV6-6,TGTGCCAGCAGTTATAAAGGGGCAGGAAACACCATATATTTT,CASSYKGAGNTIYF
TRBJ2-5,TRBD1,TRBV5-1,TGCGCCAGCAGACCCGGGACAGGGGAACAAGAGACCCAGTACTTC,CASRPGTGEQETQYF
TRBJ2-1,TRBD2,TRBV29-1,TGCAGCGCCGGACTAGCGGGAGGTCTCAATGAGCAGTTCTTC,CSAGLAGGLNEQFF
TRBJ2-7,TRBD2,TRBV7-8,TGTGCCAGCAGCTTGCTAGCGGGTTACTACGAGCAGTACTTC,CASSLLAGYYEQYF
TRBJ2-1,-,TRBV27,TGTGCCAGCAGTTTTTGGAGGGAGGAGCAGTTCTTC,CASSFWREEQFF
TRBJ1-3,-,TRBV6-6,TGTGCCAGCAGTTACTCGGCAGGCCACACCATATATTTT,CASSYSAGHTIYF
TRBJ2-7,TRBD2,TRBV27,TGTGCCAGCAGTTCCCTTAGCGGGAGCACCTACGAGCAGTACTTC,CASSSLSGSTYEQYF
TRBJ1-1,-,TRBV5-6,TGTGCCAGCAGCCTCCGAGGAGGGAGGGACACTGAAGCTTTCTTT,CASSLRGGRDTEAFF
TRBJ2-1,-,TRBV19,TGTGCAACCAGAGGGGGAGTATATAATGAGCAGTTCTTC,CATRGGVYNEQFF
TRBJ1-2,-,TRBV28,TGTGCCAGCAGTTTAAGGGGTGACTATGGCTACACCTTC,CASSLRGDYGYTF
TRBJ1-1,-,TRBV9,TGTGCCAGCAGCATCCGACAGAGCAACACTGAAGCTTTCTTT,CASSIRQSNTEAFF
TRBJ2-2,TRBD1,TRBV19,TGTGCCAGTAGTATCCGGACAGGAGGTAGCACCGGGGAGCTGTTTTTT,CASSIRTGGSTGELFF
TRBJ1-1,-,TRBV19,TGTGCCAGTAGAGAGGGGGGGTTTAACACTGAAGCTTTCTTT,CASREGGFNTEAFF